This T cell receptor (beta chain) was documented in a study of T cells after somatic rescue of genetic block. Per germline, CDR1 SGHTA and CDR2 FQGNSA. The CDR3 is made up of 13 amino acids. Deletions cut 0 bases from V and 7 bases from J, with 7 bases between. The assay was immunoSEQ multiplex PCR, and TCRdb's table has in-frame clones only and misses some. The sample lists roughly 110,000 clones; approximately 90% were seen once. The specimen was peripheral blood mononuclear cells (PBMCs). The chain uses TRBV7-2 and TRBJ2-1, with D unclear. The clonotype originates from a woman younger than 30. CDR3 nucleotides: TGTGCCAGCAGCTTAGCGGCGGTAAATGAGCAGTTCTTC. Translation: CASSLAAVNEQFF.